This T cell receptor beta chain was found in a study of OX40 agonist ivuxolimab in advanced cancers. Study-wide background: Roughly two fifths of patients had received prior checkpoint inhibitor therapy.

Data came from immunoSEQ multiplex PCR; TCRdb stores just in-frame clones and leaves some out. Among about 52,000 clones listed, just under 95% were seen once. The CDR3 is 14 residues long. The V end was cut by 1 base, the J end by 9 bases, with 15 bases between. Per the germline V gene, CDR1 is SEHNR and CDR2 is FQNEAQ (reference sequence). The chain carries TRBV7-9 and TRBJ1-2; no definite D call. This TCR came from an adult with an advanced solid tumor such as melanoma, head and neck, liver or kidney cancer. Sequencing was performed on CD4+ or CD8+ T cells sorted from blood, taken in a trial of the OX40 agonist ivuxolimab. CDR3 coding DNA: TGTGCCAGCAGCTTAGACCCCTCCGATGTTAGCTACACCTTC. It translates to CASSLDPSDVSYTF.